Each of the 29 T cell receptor beta chains below was sequenced from the same sample in a study of vaccination and CD4 T cells after COVID-19 (dated by TCRdb to the early 2020s). The protocol used for the library was PCR. TCRdb shows the sequencer as Illumina iSeq 100. TCRdb took the public reads, trimmed them with fastp at Q25, ran MiXCR for clone calling and kept in-frame beta chains. CDR3 protein duplicates are merged, each entry listing the most common genes and DNA. The sample yields about 15,000 distinct CDR3 sequences; about 70% were counted once. Of the sample, 1.1% is held by the ten largest clones. The source was CD4+ T cells from blood, collected after SARS-CoV-2 vaccination. These receptors originate from a human donor who had recovered from COVID-19.

This chain links TRBV2 with TRBJ2-3, with a possible D match to TRBD2 (5 bases). Per germline, CDR1 SNHLY and CDR2 FYNNEI. The CDR3 runs to 11 residues. Trimming pared 8 bases from V and 6 bases from J, leaving 9 bases between. The CDR3 DNA follows: TGTGCCAGCTCGGAGGTGGATACGCAGTATTTT. Protein product: CASSEVDTQYF. Full variable domain (outside the CDR3, taken from reference TRBV2 and TRBJ2-3): EPEVTQTPSHQVTQMGQEVILRCVPISNHLYFYWYRQILGQKVEFLVSFYNNEISEKSEIFDDQFSVERPDGSNFTLKIRSTKLEDSAMYFCASSEVDTQYFGPGTRLTVL.

The rearrangement uses TRBV18 and TRBJ2-5, with D possibly being TRBD2 (6 bases). The CDR3 contains 17 residues. From germline, CDR1 is KGHSH and CDR2 LQKENI. Deletions cut 9 bases from V and 5 bases from J, with 28 bases between. The CDR3 is CASSTYPASVITETQYF. CDR3 DNA sequence: TGTGCCAGTTCGACCTATCCCGCTAGCGTCATTACCGAGACCCAGTACTTC.

The chain recombines TRBV20-1 with TRBJ2-7, with D possibly being TRBD1 or TRBD2 (5 bases each). Looked up from germline, CDR1 is DFQATT and CDR2 is SNEGSKA (reference sequence). V lost 2 bases and J 4 bases, leaving 9 bases between the germline ends. The CDR3 spans 12 residues. DNA for the CDR3: TGCAGTGCTAGACGGGACGGGTACGAGCAGTACTTC. As protein: CSARRDGYEQYF.

V gene TRBV5-8 combines with J gene TRBJ1-2, with 7 bases aligning to TRBD1. CDR1 is SGHTS and CDR2 is YDEGEE in the germline V gene. This CDR3 is 13 amino acids long. The junction had 6 bases not matched to a gene; V was cut back by 6 bases and J by 4 bases. The CDR3: CASTRGQSYGYTF. CDR3 sequence (DNA): TGTGCCAGCACCCGGGGACAGTCCTATGGCTACACCTTC.

This clonotype was seen more than once but under ten times. The chain has TRBV5-1 and TRBJ1-5; D is unclear. Trimming cost V 4 bases and J 0 bases, with 20 bases left between them. The CDR3 is made up of 18 amino acids. In germline, CDR1 is SGHRS, CDR2 YFSETQ. The CDR3 DNA sequence: TGCGCCAGCAGCCCTGGAGAAGACCTCGGATTTAGCAATCAGCCCCAGCATTTT. This sequence encodes CASSPGEDLGFSNQPQHF. Full variable domain (outside the CDR3, taken from reference TRBV5-1 and TRBJ1-5): KAGVTQTPRYLIKTRGQQVTLSCSPISGHRSVSWYQQTPGQGLQFLFEYFSETQRNKGNFPGRFSGRQFSNSRSEMNVSTLELGDSALYLCASSPGEDLGFSNQPQHFGDGTRLSIL.

The chain has TRBV27 and TRBJ2-7; the D gene is possibly TRBD2 (6 bases). In germline, CDR1 is MNHEY, CDR2 SMNVEV (reference sequence). CDR3 length equals 11 residues. V was trimmed by 8 bases and J by 5 bases, leaving 10 bases between them. The CDR3 nucleotides read TGTGCCAGCGGGAGGTCGAACGAGCAGTACTTC. Amino acids: CASGRSNEQYF.

This chain links TRBV5-6 with TRBJ2-1; 15 nucleotides agree with TRBD2. V lost 3 bases to trimming and J lost 8 bases; unmatched junction nucleotides: 3. The germline gives CDR1 SGHDT, CDR2 YYEEEE. The CDR3 totals 15 residues. The CDR3, as DNA: TGTGCCAGCAGCTGGACTAGCGGGAGGGCCGATGAGCAGTTCTTC. Residues: CASSWTSGRADEQFF.

CDR3 amino acids: CASSRLTGVELFF. CDR3 nucleotides: TGTGCCAGCAGCCGCCTGACAGGCGTTGAACTGTTTTTT. The gene calls are TRBV6-1 and TRBJ1-4, with a tentative D call TRBD1 (6 bases). The V and J ends lost 6 bases and 12 bases respectively, with 17 bases between them. The CDR3 runs to 13 residues. Germline CDR1 is MNHNS and CDR2 is SASEGT.

This clonotype showed up just a few times. The V gene is TRBV20-1, the J gene TRBJ2-5; D possibly corresponds to TRBD2 (6 bases). Germline values: CDR1 DFQATT, CDR2 SNEGSKA (reference sequence). The CDR3 totals 12 residues. Trimming took off 6 bases at V and 3 bases at J, with 11 bases between the two ends. The CDR3 DNA is TGCAGTGCCGCGGGACTTAAAGAGACCCAGTACTTC. It encodes CSAAGLKETQYF.

This chain uses TRBV7-2 with TRBJ2-5, with 10 bases identical to TRBD2. Germline CDR1 reads SGHTA; CDR2 reads FQGNSA. The CDR3 extends over 15 amino acids. V trimming: 1 base; J trimming: 3 bases; junction bases outside the gene matches: 2. As DNA, the CDR3 is TGTGCCAGCAGCTTAGTACTAGCGGGGAAAGAGACCCAGTACTTC. Residues: CASSLVLAGKETQYF.

This clonotype was counted between two and nine times. J is TRBJ1-5 and V is TRBV6-1; D not certain. Germline V CDR1 and CDR2: MNHNS, SASEGT. The CDR3 length is 13 residues. V lost 7 bases and J 5 bases, leaving 12 bases between the germline ends. The CDR3 nucleotides read TGTGCCAGCACCTTTGTAGGAGATCAGCCCCAGCATTTT. Translating it yields CASTFVGDQPQHF.

The CDR3 spells CASSLVETQYF. CDR3 nucleotides: TGTGCCAGCAGCTTAGTAGAGACCCAGTACTTC. The chain uses TRBV11-2 and TRBJ2-5; D is unclear. This CDR3 has 11 residues. Germline lookup yields CDR1 SGHAT and CDR2 FQNNGV. The V and J ends lost 1 base and 4 bases respectively, with 1 base between them.

The chain recombines TRBV20-1 with TRBJ2-1; D is tentatively TRBD1 or TRBD2 (8 bases each). The germline gives CDR1 DFQATT, CDR2 SNEGSKA (reference sequence). Trimming cost V 5 bases and J 2 bases, with 19 bases left between them. The CDR3 sequence is 16 residues long. The CDR3: CSAGQGGRITYNEQFF. The CDR3 DNA sequence: TGCAGTGCTGGACAGGGCGGGAGGATCACCTACAATGAGCAGTTCTTC.

This clonotype appeared a few times. The chain has TRBV20-1 and TRBJ1-5; D perhaps matches TRBD1 (5 bases). The CDR3 loop spans 14 amino acids. V was pared by 6 bases and J by 3 bases, with 15 bases between. Germline CDR1 reads DFQATT; CDR2 reads SNEGSKA (reference sequence). In nucleotides, the CDR3 is TGCAGTGCAAGGTCCGGGGCGAACAATCAGCCCCAGCATTTT. This gives the protein CSARSGANNQPQHF.

The chain is built from TRBV7-3 and TRBJ2-3; maybe TRBD2 (5 bases). The V end was cut by 5 bases, the J end by 3 bases, with 18 bases between. The germline CDR1 and CDR2 sequences are SGHTA and FQGTGA. The CDR3 is 16 amino acids. The CDR3 nucleotides are TGTGCCAGCAGCGCTGGGTCGTCGACGGGAACAGATACGCAGTATTTT. It yields the protein CASSAGSSTGTDTQYF. Combining the CDR3 with reference TRBV7-3 and TRBJ2-3 gives the whole variable domain GAGVSQTPSNKVTEKGKYVELRCDPISGHTALYWYRQSLGQGPEFLIYFQGTGAADDSGLPNDRFFAVRPEGSVSTLKIQRTERGDSAVYLCASSAGSSTGTDTQYFGPGTRLTVL.

This clonotype occurred once. The V and J genes are TRBV24-1 and TRBJ1-2; D gene ambiguous. Trimming removed 4 bases at V and 5 bases at J, with 13 bases between. Germline CDR1 KGHDR, CDR2 SFDVKD. The CDR3 covers 14 residues. The DNA of the CDR3 is TGTGCCACCAGTGAGGCGGATCGCGCGTATGGCTACACCTTC. It codes for CATSEADRAYGYTF.

The chain combines TRBV20-1 with TRBJ1-1; 7 nucleotides match TRBD1. This CDR3 has 16 residues. The V gene end was trimmed by 3 bases and the J gene end by 4 bases; junction bases not matched to a gene: 14. Germline V gene lookup returns CDR1 DFQATT and CDR2 SNEGSKA (reference sequence). The CDR3 reads CSARPPAGDSGTEAFF. As DNA, the CDR3 is TGCAGTGCTAGGCCCCCAGCCGGGGACAGCGGCACTGAAGCTTTCTTT.

The V call is TRBV7-2, the J call TRBJ2-7; 8 positions agree with TRBD1. V dropped 5 bases and J dropped 0; count of bases not matched to a gene: 6. This CDR3 has 15 amino acids. Germline V gene lookup returns CDR1 SGHTA and CDR2 FQGNSA. CDR3: CASSATGDSSYEQYF. CDR3 bases: TGTGCCAGCAGCGCGACAGGGGACAGCTCCTACGAGCAGTACTTC.

The V call is TRBV7-7, the J call TRBJ2-3; no definite D call. Germline V lookup: CDR1 SSHAT, CDR2 FNYEAQ (reference sequence). The CDR3 covers 15 residues. V lost 1 base to trimming and J lost 0 bases, with 8 bases between them. CDR3 bases: TGTGCCAGCAGCTTAGGTTTGGGGAGCACAGATACGCAGTATTTT. Its translation is CASSLGLGSTDTQYF.

This clonotype was recorded once. This rearrangement joins TRBV5-1 to TRBJ2-5; D may match TRBD1 or TRBD2 (5 bases each). The germline V gene encodes CDR1 SGHRS and CDR2 YFSETQ. This CDR3 region has 13 residues. V was clipped by 4 bases and J by 5 bases, with 12 bases between them. CDR3 loop: CASSPGRWETQYF. CDR3 bases: TGCGCCAGCAGCCCGGGACGGTGGGAGACCCAGTACTTC. The full variable domain, in which reference TRBV5-1 and TRBJ2-5 provide the parts outside the CDR3, is KAGVTQTPRYLIKTRGQQVTLSCSPISGHRSVSWYQQTPGQGLQFLFEYFSETQRNKGNFPGRFSGRQFSNSRSEMNVSTLELGDSALYLCASSPGRWETQYFGPGTRLLVL.

The V gene is TRBV6-1, the J gene TRBJ2-7; no reliable D call. The CDR3 runs 13 residues. The V gene's germline CDR1 is MNHNS and CDR2 SASEGT. Between the trimmed V and J ends, which lost 4 bases and 0 bases, there was a span of 7 bases. CDR3 protein: CASSGVSSYEQYF. The CDR3 DNA reads TGTGCCAGCAGTGGAGTGAGCTCCTACGAGCAGTACTTC.

The J gene is TRBJ2-7, the V gene TRBV7-8, with 7 nucleotides matching TRBD2. Germline CDR1 SGHVS, CDR2 FQNEAQ. The J segment lost 6 bases and the V segment lost 2 bases, leaving 16 bases of the junction unmatched. The CDR3 extends over 17 amino acids. CDR3 loop: CASSLPRRLAINSEQYF. CDR3 nucleotide sequence: TGTGCCAGCAGCTTACCCCGCCGACTAGCCATTAACAGCGAGCAGTACTTC.

This clonotype was seen only a few times. This chain links TRBV19 with TRBJ2-7, with 7 bases lining up with TRBD1. Germline CDR1 is LNHDA and CDR2 is SQIVND (reference sequence). The V gene end was trimmed by 8 bases and the J gene end by 3 bases; junction bases not matched to a gene: 7. This CDR3 spans 13 amino acids. The CDR3 protein is CASQDRTGYEQYF. The CDR3, as DNA: TGTGCCAGTCAGGACAGGACTGGCTACGAGCAGTACTTC.

J is TRBJ2-1 and V is TRBV2, with TRBD1 identical over 10 bases. Germline V CDR1 and CDR2: SNHLY, FYNNEI. This CDR3 is 15 amino acids long. J lost 6 bases, V lost 6 bases, and 8 bases had no gene match. CDR3 nucleotides: TGTGCCAGCAGGCCCGGGACAGGGGTCGTCAATGAGCAGTTCTTC. Translated, it gives CASRPGTGVVNEQFF.

This sequence joins TRBV28 and TRBJ1-5; perhaps TRBD1 as D (5 bases). In germline, CDR1 is MDHEN, CDR2 SYDVKM. Trimming took 5 bases from V and 2 from J, leaving 13 bases between them. The length of the CDR3 is 15 residues. The CDR3 nucleotides read TGTGCCAGCAGTGAAGGGGTAGTAGGCAATCAGCCCCAGCATTTT. Translation: CASSEGVVGNQPQHF. Filled out from reference TRBV28 and TRBJ1-5, the complete variable domain reads DVKVTQSSRYLVKRTGEKVFLECVQDMDHENMFWYRQDPGLGLRLIYFSYDVKMKEKGDIPEGYSVSREKKERFSLILESASTNQTSMYLCASSEGVVGNQPQHFGDGTRLSIL.

The chain combines TRBV7-6 with TRBJ2-1; 9 bases map to TRBD2. CDR1 is SGHVS, CDR2 FNYEAQ, per germline. The CDR3 length is 16 residues. V lost 5 bases, J lost 5 bases, and 10 bases stayed unmatched. The CDR3 reads CASSLIGPSGNNEQFF. In DNA, the CDR3 is TGTGCCAGCAGCCTAATCGGGCCTAGCGGGAACAATGAGCAGTTCTTC.

This clonotype turned up a few times. The V gene is TRBV20-1, the J gene TRBJ1-5; no clear D gene. With 6 bases removed from V and 2 bases from J, the gap between germline ends came to 14 bases. The CDR3 extends over 14 amino acids. Germline lookup yields CDR1 DFQATT and CDR2 SNEGSKA (reference sequence). This chain's CDR3 is CSAMDGVRNQPQHF. In DNA, the CDR3 is TGCAGTGCCATGGACGGAGTTCGCAATCAGCCCCAGCATTTT.

The chain combines TRBV10-3 with TRBJ1-3; D gene uncertain. The CDR3 consists of 12 residues. With 6 bases removed from V and 3 bases from J, the gap between germline ends came to 6 bases. The germline V gene encodes CDR1 ENHRY and CDR2 SYGVKD. The CDR3, as DNA: TGTGCCATCAGCCCTGGTGGAAACACCATATATTTT. This gives the protein CAISPGGNTIYF.

V is TRBV2 and J is TRBJ2-2, with 10 bases fitting TRBD2. The CDR3 has 14 residues. From germline, CDR1 is SNHLY and CDR2 FYNNEI. Trimming at V came to 11 bases and at J to 1 base, leaving 4 bases not matched to a gene. In nucleotides, the CDR3 is TGTGCCGTTTCTAGCGGGAGGAACACCGGGGAGCTGTTTTTT. Protein sequence: CAVSSGRNTGELFF.